This paragraph covers one T cell receptor (beta chain) sequence. Its antigen remains unknown. The entry originates in a study of T cells in Graves' hyperthyroidism and ophthalmopathy. Overall study findings and caveats: Model output signaled ophthalmopathy a median 6.5 months ahead of onset.

From germline, CDR1 is SQVTM and CDR2 ANQGSEA. V shed 4 bases and J shed 0 bases, with 16 bases lying between them. This CDR3 has 15 amino acids. It was RNA transcripts that yielded the amplified TCR beta CDR3 regions. The HTBI primer set drove a first-round RT-PCR of the TCR CDR3. TCRdb re-called the multiplex PCR reads through MiXCR, storing one row per CDR3 protein. The table has around 360,000 distinct CDR3 sequences, about 16% seen once; the top ten hold about 21%. Pregnant or lactating patients were excluded, as were those with uncontrolled infection or other autoimmune disease. Clinical symptoms, serum thyroxine and TRAb, thyroid ultrasound and orbital computed tomography were used for the diagnoses. Isolation of PBMCs was performed on about 9.9 ml fresh peripheral blood.

The genes are TRBV29-1 and TRBJ2-7, with TRBD2 as a possible D gene (6 bases). The receptor comes from a woman aged 55 to 70 with Graves' ophthalmopathy. Sequencing was carried out using blood. The CDR3 DNA follows: TGCAGCGTTGTGGGGCAGGGAGGAAACTCCTACGAGCAGTACTTC. This codes for CSVVGQGGNSYEQYF.